This entry lists 17 T cell receptor beta chains sequenced from one sample in a study of shared clonotypes between healthy human individuals. Here immunoSEQ multiplex PCR was the method, and the copy in TCRdb shows in-frame clones only, minus some. The sample lists about a million clones; approximately 80% were seen once. The source material was memory CD4+ T cells from PBMCs. Noted subset: CD45RA-negative fraction. Receptors originate from a man in his late teens or twenties in good health. Some clones in this sample may be carry-over from other donors' samples.

This sequence joins TRBV4-1 and TRBJ1-3; 9 positions agree with TRBD1. The junction had 13 bases not matched to a gene; V was cut back by 5 bases and J by 8 bases. Germline V gene lookup returns CDR1 MGHRA and CDR2 YSYEKL. This CDR3 is 16 amino acids long. CDR3 DNA: TGCGCCAGCAGCGCTCATATTGGGACAGGGAGTTACACCATATATTTT. It yields the protein CASSAHIGTGSYTIYF.

This clone has just a few counts. The V gene is TRBV19, the J gene TRBJ2-2; unclear D gene. Germline V gives CDR1 LNHDA, CDR2 SQIVND (reference sequence). Trimming took 3 bases from V and 4 from J, leaving 6 bases between them. The CDR3 covers 13 residues. The CDR3 nucleotides read TGTGCCAGTAGTATGATCGGCACCGGGGAGCTGTTTTTT. Protein sequence: CASSMIGTGELFF.

Many counts were recorded for this clone. The rearrangement joins TRBV6-1 to TRBJ2-7; 9 nucleotides agree with TRBD1. Losses at the gene ends were 6 bases for V and 8 bases for J; bases not matched to a gene: 14. CDR1 MNHNS and CDR2 SASEGT come from the germline V gene. This CDR3 has 15 residues. The CDR3 DNA reads TGTGCCAGCAGCTCCTTTGGGGGACAGGGAGGCCAGCAGTACTTC. Encoded protein: CASSSFGGQGGQQYF.

The rearrangement links TRBV28 to TRBJ2-7; D is perhaps TRBD1 (5 bases). Deletions cut 6 bases from V and 2 bases from J, with 8 bases between. This CDR3 region has 12 residues. Germline assignment: CDR1 MDHEN and CDR2 SYDVKM. Here the CDR3 DNA reads TGTGCCAGCAGACAGGCCACCTACGAGCAGTACTTC. The encoded protein is CASRQATYEQYF.

The genes are TRBV7-3 and TRBJ2-7; D may be TRBD2 (6 bases). Germline CDR1 is SGHTA and CDR2 is FQGTGA. There are 15 residues in the CDR3. V was pared by 5 bases and J by 2 bases, with 16 bases between. The CDR3 spells CASSLAGGAAYEQYF. CDR3 sequence (DNA): TGTGCCAGCAGCCTCGCGGGCGGGGCCGCCTACGAGCAGTACTTC. Full variable domain (outside the CDR3, taken from reference TRBV7-3 and TRBJ2-7): GAGVSQTPSNKVTEKGKYVELRCDPISGHTALYWYRQSLGQGPEFLIYFQGTGAADDSGLPNDRFFAVRPEGSVSTLKIQRTERGDSAVYLCASSLAGGAAYEQYFGPGTRLTVT.

The gene calls are TRBV20-1 and TRBJ2-7; D is undetermined. The V and J ends lost 0 bases and 7 bases respectively, with 4 bases between them. The CDR3 sequence is 10 residues long. Germline assignment: CDR1 DFQATT and CDR2 SNEGSKA (reference sequence). CDR3 residues: CSAREVEQYF. The CDR3 DNA is TGCAGTGCTAGAGAGGTGGAGCAGTACTTC.

For this clone: A read error may be the cause here, since a much bigger clone is one base away. CDR3 DNA sequence: TGTGCCAGCAGCTTGGACGACAGTTACCACTATGGCTACACCTTC. Encoded protein: CASSLDDSYHYGYTF. This rearrangement joins TRBV5-6 to TRBJ1-2; tentative D call: TRBD1 (5 bases). V lost 0 bases to trimming and J lost 3 bases, with 12 bases between them. The CDR3 runs to 15 residues. Germline CDR1 reads SGHDT; CDR2 reads YYEEEE.

This clone was seen once. V is TRBV4-3 and J is TRBJ2-1; D is unresolved. The CDR3 runs 15 residues. Germline values: CDR1 LGHNA, CDR2 YSLEER. Trimming took off 1 base at V and 3 bases at J, with 10 bases between the two ends. The CDR3 DNA sequence: TGCGCCAGCAGCCAAGGCCGGGTGGTCTACAATGAGCAGTTCTTC. It specifies CASSQGRVVYNEQFF.

This chain joins TRBV7-9 and TRBJ1-2; TRBD1 matches 7 bases. V shed 3 bases and J 3 bases; nucleotides not matched to a gene: 4. The CDR3 is 14 amino acids. Germline assignment: CDR1 SEHNR and CDR2 FQNEAQ (reference sequence). The CDR3 coding sequence is TGTGCCAGCAGCTTCCTACAGGGGCACTATGGCTACACCTTC. Translation: CASSFLQGHYGYTF.

V usage is TRBV5-1 and J usage is TRBJ2-2; D is possibly TRBD2 (5 bases). This CDR3 is 15 amino acids long. Trimming left V 0 bases short and J 3 bases short, with 9 bases between. CDR1 and CDR2 from the germline V gene are SGHRS and YFSETQ. The CDR3 DNA follows: TGCGCCAGCAGCTTGGAACGGGGTGACACCGGGGAGCTGTTTTTT. This encodes CASSLERGDTGELFF.

This chain uses TRBV6-5 with TRBJ1-5; D ambiguous. Trimming shortened V by 2 bases and J by 1 base, and 6 bases separated the two germline ends. The CDR3 has 14 residues. The germline V gene has CDR1 MNHEY and CDR2 SVGAGI. The CDR3 nucleotides are TGTGCCAGCAGTTACCTTACCAGCAATCAGCCCCAGCATTTT. Amino acid sequence: CASSYLTSNQPQHF.

The V gene is TRBV6-4, the J gene TRBJ1-1; the match to TRBD1 covers 9 bases. Looked up from germline, CDR1 is MRHNA and CDR2 is SNTAGT. The CDR3 is made up of 14 amino acids. The ends lost 3 bases at V and 4 bases at J; junction bases unmatched: 3. Written as DNA, the CDR3 is TGTGCCAGCAGTGAAAGGGGACAGGGCACTGAAGCTTTCTTT. Its protein is CASSERGQGTEAFF.

V is TRBV10-2 and J is TRBJ1-2, with 7 positions matching TRBD1. V lost 3 bases, J lost 4 bases, and 14 bases stayed unmatched. CDR1 and CDR2 from the germline V gene are WSHSY and SAAADI. The CDR3 has 17 amino acids. CDR3 nucleotides: TGCGCCAGCAGTGACGACAGGGTTCGGACTCGGGGCTATGGCTACACCTTC. Amino acid sequence: CASSDDRVRTRGYGYTF.

This clone has a single count. The chain recombines TRBV7-9 with TRBJ2-3; D perhaps matches TRBD1 (5 bases). The CDR3 runs to 14 residues. V lost 5 bases and J 6 bases, leaving 15 bases between the germline ends. Germline CDR1 and CDR2: SEHNR and FQNEAQ (reference sequence). CDR3 residues: CASSMDISADTQYF. In DNA form, the CDR3 reads TGTGCCAGCAGCATGGACATTTCGGCGGATACGCAGTATTTT.

The chain links TRBV4-2 to TRBJ1-2; D call uncertain. This CDR3 has 15 amino acids. V was pared by 0 bases and J by 4 bases, with 12 bases between. Germline CDR1 reads LGHNA; CDR2 reads YNFKEQ. DNA for the CDR3: TGTGCCAGCAGCCAAGAAGGAGCATTTTTCTATGGCTACACCTTC. Its protein is CASSQEGAFFYGYTF.

The rearrangement links TRBV28 to TRBJ2-5, with D perhaps TRBD1 or TRBD2 (7 bases each). Trimming pared 6 bases from V and 1 base from J, leaving 18 bases between. This CDR3 is 16 amino acids long. Per the germline V gene, CDR1 is MDHEN and CDR2 is SYDVKM. The CDR3 coding sequence is TGTGCCAGCAGGGCCCGGGGGGCAGGGGGCCAAGAGACCCAGTACTTC. Translating gives CASRARGAGGQETQYF.

The chain joins TRBV9 to TRBJ1-5; no clear D gene. V was pared by 0 bases and J by 1 base, with 5 bases between. The CDR3 totals 14 residues. Germline V gene sequence: CDR1 SGDLS, CDR2 YYNGEE. Here the CDR3 DNA reads TGTGCCAGCAGCGTAGCAGCAAGCAATCAGCCCCAGCATTTT. As protein: CASSVAASNQPQHF.